Following are 14 T cell receptor beta chains from one sample sequenced in a study of beta chain features in type 1 diabetes. Sequencing targeted expressed TCRB transcripts, as all isolated RNA had been reverse transcribed. This table comes from immunoSEQ multiplex PCR, and its TCRdb copy is limited to in-frame clones, with some not included. The sample includes 350,000 or so clones, less than 20% of them seen just once. Sequenced input: naive CD4+ T cells from blood. Every receptor here comes from a woman in her late teens or twenties in good health.

This clone turned up a few times. The chain has TRBV2 and TRBJ2-1; 12 bases agree with TRBD2. J was trimmed by 10 bases and V by 11 bases; bases with no gene match: 12. The V gene's germline CDR1 is SNHLY and CDR2 FYNNEI. The CDR3 length is 14 residues. The CDR3 sequence: CAGASGRGVWEQFF. The CDR3 region has the DNA TGTGCCGGGGCTAGCGGGAGGGGGGTTTGGGAGCAGTTCTTC.

The rearrangement uses TRBV6-4 and TRBJ2-5, with D possibly being TRBD2 (5 bases). From germline, CDR1 is MRHNA and CDR2 SNTAGT. Trimming shortened V by 2 bases and J by 2 bases, and 15 bases separated the two germline ends. There are 16 residues in the CDR3. The CDR3 sequence: CASSDRRRYWQETQYF. The CDR3 nucleotides are TGTGCCAGCAGTGACAGGAGGAGGTACTGGCAAGAGACCCAGTACTTC.

This clone was seen only a few times. One end of the junction is discordant with germline, which a read error may explain. V usage is TRBV7-7 and J usage is TRBJ2-7; D not resolved. CDR3 length: 13 amino acids. Germline lookup yields CDR1 SSHAT and CDR2 FNYEAQ (reference sequence). The CDR3 sequence: CASSLSLEYEQYF. CDR3 in DNA: TGTGCTAGCAGCTTATCATTAGAGTACGAGCAGTACTTC.

This rearrangement joins TRBV9 to TRBJ2-7; TRBD2 aligns across 7 bases. With V trimmed by 4 bases and J by 2 bases, 9 bases remained unmatched. Per the germline V gene, CDR1 is SGDLS and CDR2 is YYNGEE. This CDR3 has 15 amino acids. The DNA of the CDR3 is TGTGCCAGCAGCACTTCAACCGGGACTACCTACGAGCAGTACTTC. This codes for CASSTSTGTTYEQYF.

The V call is TRBV30, the J call TRBJ2-7, with 8 bases identical to TRBD2. This CDR3 has 16 amino acids. Germline trimming cut 2 bases from V and 1 base from J; bases unmatched to any gene: 10. Germline lookup yields CDR1 GTSNPN and CDR2 SVGIG (reference sequence). CDR3 coding DNA: TGTGCCTGGAGTCCGGGGGTAGCGGGGACATCCTACGAGCAGTACTTC. It codes for CAWSPGVAGTSYEQYF.

This clone came up a few times. The chain recombines TRBV7-9 with TRBJ2-2; TRBD1 agrees at 7 bases. Germline CDR1 reads SEHNR; CDR2 reads FQNEAQ (reference sequence). V lost 3 bases and J lost 6; bases outside the gene matches: 1. The CDR3 has 13 residues. The CDR3 DNA reads as TGTGCCAGCAGCTTCGACAGGGCCGGGGAGCTGTTTTTT. Translating gives CASSFDRAGELFF.

This clone was observed a handful of times. The chain recombines TRBV30 with TRBJ2-7; 9 positions match TRBD1. The junction had 2 bases not matched to a gene; V was cut back by 2 bases and J by 3 bases. Germline-derived CDR1 and CDR2 are GTSNPN and SVGIG (reference sequence). CDR3 length: 13 amino acids. Here the CDR3 reads CAWSPDRGYEQYF. CDR3 sequence (DNA): TGTGCCTGGAGTCCGGACAGGGGCTACGAGCAGTACTTC.

About this clone: The junction differs from germline at one of its ends, possibly a read error. The rearrangement links TRBV4-2 to TRBJ2-6, with 8 bases identical to TRBD2. This CDR3 has 16 residues. Germline V gives CDR1 LGHNA, CDR2 YNFKEQ. The CDR3 loop reads CASSQAGDSGANVLTF. DNA for the CDR3: TGTGCCAGCAGTCAAGCGGGGGACTCTGGGGCCAACGTCCTGACTTTC.

The V call is TRBV5-4, the J call TRBJ2-7, with 9 bases fitting TRBD2. Losses at the gene ends were 2 bases for V and 2 bases for J; bases not matched to a gene: 5. The CDR3 loop spans 15 amino acids. Germline V gene sequence: CDR1 SGHNT, CDR2 YYREEE (reference sequence). The CDR3: CASSLPGLATYEQYF. The CDR3 coding sequence is TGTGCCAGCAGCTTACCGGGACTAGCAACCTACGAGCAGTACTTC.

The CDR3 sequence is CAWSVGILTEAFF. CDR3 bases: TGTGCCTGGAGTGTGGGCATTCTCACTGAAGCTTTCTTT. The gene calls are TRBV30 and TRBJ1-1; D is uncertain. Trimming shortened V by 0 bases and J by 4 bases, and 9 bases separated the two germline ends. Germline assignment: CDR1 GTSNPN and CDR2 SVGIG (reference sequence). This CDR3 is 13 amino acids long.

The chain combines TRBV7-9 with TRBJ1-2; D not resolved. V was pared by 11 bases and J by 4 bases, with 17 bases between. Germline CDR1 is SEHNR and CDR2 is FQNEAQ (reference sequence). The CDR3 is 13 amino acids. The CDR3 DNA reads TGTGCCCTTAAGAAAGAGAGGTCCTATGGCTACACCTTC. Residues: CALKKERSYGYTF. Combining the CDR3 with reference TRBV7-9 and TRBJ1-2 gives the whole variable domain DTGVSQNPRHKITKRGQNVTFRCDPISEHNRLYWYRQTLGQGPEFLTYFQNEAQLEKSRLLSDRFSAERPKGSFSTLEIQRTEQGDSAMYLCALKKERSYGYTFGSGTRLTVV.

This clone appeared a few times. The genes are TRBV11-2 and TRBJ2-1; TRBD2 is a possible D gene (6 bases). CDR3 length equals 13 residues. Trimming took off 5 bases at V and 12 bases at J, with 17 bases between the two ends. Germline V CDR1 and CDR2: SGHAT, FQNNGV. The CDR3 DNA reads TGTGCCAGCAGCCGCGAGGACGGGAGCAGGCAGTTCTTC. It encodes CASSREDGSRQFF.

The chain uses TRBV5-1 and TRBJ2-3; perhaps TRBD1 as D (5 bases). The germline gives CDR1 SGHRS, CDR2 YFSETQ. CDR3 size: 14 residues. V lost 1 base and J lost 5, with 11 bases in between. The CDR3 reads CASSLTGFGDTQYF. The CDR3 region has the DNA TGCGCCAGCAGCTTGACAGGTTTTGGAGATACGCAGTATTTT.

This clone was seen a few times. The chain is built from TRBV5-1 and TRBJ2-6; D unclear. The V end was cut by 1 base, the J end by 0 bases, with 11 bases between. CDR1 and CDR2 (germline): SGHRS, YFSETQ. The CDR3 runs to 17 residues. The chain's CDR3 is CASSLQVEHSGANVLTF. The CDR3 DNA reads TGCGCCAGCAGCTTGCAGGTGGAACACTCTGGGGCCAACGTCCTGACTTTC.